This T cell receptor beta chain was sequenced during a study of cytomegalovirus exposure and HLA in healthy donors. PCR amplification relied on 60 Vbeta primers (plus 13 Jbeta primers). Produced via immunoSEQ multiplex PCR; TCRdb's table is partial and in-frame only. The table has 150,000 to 250,000 clones, around 79% seen once. The CDR3 length is 15 residues. The germline V gene encodes CDR1 LGHNA and CDR2 YSLEER. V lost 0 bases, J lost 1 base, and 7 bases lay in between. Donors had nominal health at sampling but likely had unrecorded immune exposures. The specimen sequenced was PBMCs. This chain uses TRBV4-3 with TRBJ1-5, with D uncertain. This receptor was identified in a woman in her twenties or thirties in good health and CMV-seropositive. CDR3 sequence: CASSQDLYSNQPQHF. In nucleotides, the CDR3 is TGCGCCAGCAGCCAAGATCTCTACAGCAATCAGCCCCAGCATTTT.